The 3 T cell receptor beta chains below come from one sample, sequenced in a study of STAT5B mutations in CD4+ large granular lymphocyte leukemia. Clones were read by immunoSEQ multiplex PCR, and TCRdb kept only the in-frame ones, dropping some. The table lists under 25,000 clones, around three quarters of them singletons. Sequencing was done on a sample of CD4+ T cells from blood buffy coats. The receptors stem from a human donor in good health.

This clone has just one count. The V and J genes are TRBV5-1 and TRBJ2-2; 10 nucleotides align to TRBD2. With 0 bases clipped from V and 4 bases from J, the junction kept 0 bases outside the gene matches. CDR3 length: 15 amino acids. Germline-derived CDR1 and CDR2 are SGHRS and YFSETQ. The CDR3 spells CASSLGLAGTGELFF. The CDR3 DNA follows: TGCGCCAGCAGCTTGGGACTAGCGGGCACCGGGGAGCTGTTTTTT.

J is TRBJ2-1 and V is TRBV4-1, with 10 bases lining up with TRBD2. Germline CDR1 MGHRA, CDR2 YSYEKL. The V segment lost 0 bases and the J segment 12 bases; nucleotides outside the gene matches: 17. This CDR3 is built from 18 residues. Here the CDR3 reads CASSQDIGRLAGRMRQFF. In DNA form, the CDR3 reads TGCGCCAGCAGCCAAGATATCGGGAGACTAGCGGGCCGAATGAGGCAGTTCTTC.

J is TRBJ2-5 and V is TRBV5-4; D perhaps matches TRBD2 (5 bases). The CDR3 runs to 13 residues. V was cut by 3 bases and J by 4 bases, with 10 bases left in between. Germline V lookup: CDR1 SGHNT, CDR2 YYREEE (reference sequence). CDR3 in DNA: TGTGCCAGCAGCTATGGACTCGGAGAGACCCAGTACTTC. Encoded protein: CASSYGLGETQYF.